This record covers a single T cell receptor (beta chain). The record originates from a study of blood T cell repertoires in COVID-19. The wider study: COVID-19 samples collected from the United States, Italy and Spain covered acute and convalescent phases. The analysed material was cDNA or gDNA that came from T cells, B-cell-depleted T cells, or PBMCs.

Study processing details: Amplification with reference gene primers provided the estimates of nucleated cell counts. Produced via immunoSEQ multiplex PCR; TCRdb's table is partial and in-frame only. The V and J calls and clone size were taken over from that table, and D and trimming were inferred from the DNA. The table shows tens of thousands of clones, with around 84% occurring only once. V dropped 4 bases and J dropped 0; count of bases not matched to a gene: 2. Germline CDR1 PRHDT, CDR2 FYEKMQ (reference sequence). The CDR3 is 14 amino acids. This receptor was identified in a man aged 50-59 years with acute or convalescent COVID-19. V is TRBV13 and J is TRBJ1-1, with TRBD1 matching over 7 bases. Sequenced material: peripheral blood. This chain's CDR3 is CASSWGQMNTEAFF. In nucleotides, the CDR3 is TGTGCCAGCAGCTGGGGACAGATGAACACTGAAGCTTTCTTT.